This T cell receptor beta chain is drawn from a study of human T cells and chemical hapten exposure (dated by TCRdb to about 2021). The study in broad terms: For sensitization, 2% DPC in acetone was applied to a 2 cm by 2 cm area of upper inner arm skin. Throughout the study period of around 25 weeks, patients also received therapeutic DPC doses to the scalp every week. Patch testing on the upper back used Finn chambers containing 0.01% DPC, with scoring done after 6 days according to International Contact Dermatitis Research Group standards. Alopecia areata with under or over 50% scalp involvement, alopecia totalis and alopecia universalis were represented in the patient cohort, which was mostly female. Libraries were pooled for sequencing, and per-sample TCR yields varied mainly because of small differences in library volumes within the pool. The study tracked peripheral blood TCR repertoire changes in vivo during primary and secondary sensitization to the hapten diphenylcyclopropenone (DPC) in alopecia patients. Blood samples were taken from patients before sensitization (week 0) and then at 2, 6 and about 24 weeks after DPC sensitization. Around 30 alopecia patients provided blood for TCR sequencing at one to four time points (pre-sensitization, 2, 6 and 24 weeks).

The germline ends are 16 bases apart after V is trimmed by 0 bases and J by 0 bases. According to the germline V gene (reference sequence), CDR1 reads DFQATT and CDR2 reads SNEGSKA. Reading from cysteine to phenylalanine, the CDR3 counts 17 amino acids. The entry retains the CDR3 DNA only, 51 bases that are in frame from base 1. Library preparation employed RACE. The run used a NextSeq 500. Library preparation attached unique molecular identifiers to individual cDNA molecules for quantitative, reproducible TCR counting. From each blood RNA sample, both TCR alpha and TCR beta chains were sequenced. In the original analysis: Samples had a median of roughly 98,000 TCRs, with a range from about 23,224 to 750,000. The Decombinator software suite was used to annotate the V, J and CDR3 of the TCR reads. Every sample was subsampled to the same number of TCRs (28,000) for the PS versus PT1 abundance plots. Expanded TCRs were defined as absent before sensitization and observed at least eight times at the 2-week time point. TCRdb reprocessed the public reads (quality trimming at Q25 with fastp, clone calling with MiXCR) and kept in-frame beta chains. A single entry per CDR3 protein holds the most common genes and DNA from its merged rows. TCRdb's processing, not the authors', yielded these V and J calls. A total of under 450,000 distinct CDR3 sequences appear in this sample, just under 6.5% of them only once. The ten largest clones represent roughly 5.4% of the sample.

The time point label for this specimen denotes: patch test 2, 6 weeks after DPC sensitization. The treatment or condition label of this sample denotes: therapeutic diphenylcyclopropenone sensitization with weekly scalp DPC. At each patch-test visit, blood was drawn before the patch test was applied. Eligible patients were aged 18 to 70, diagnosed with alopecia, deemed suitable for DPC therapy, and excluded if pregnant. Total RNA was isolated from unfractionated whole blood collected in Tempus Blood RNA tubes. A few counts support this clonotype. This receptor's antigen is unknown. No much larger clone exists at a distance of one base, and base qualities are not known. General findings and caveats noted by the study authors: Expanded TCRs formed significantly more large CDR3 similarity clusters than pre-sensitization or healthy control sets, consistent with antigen-driven responses. The number of PT1 expanded TCRs positively correlated with patch test score, significant at thresholds 8, 16 and 32 but not 4. After repeated subsampling, the strength of the expansion versus patch-test correlation and the threshold at which it became significant changed. All patients had alopecia, a presumed autoimmune disease, so their immune response might differ from that of healthy individuals. The number of TCRs above 1 in 1000 frequency did not change with DPC sensitization; there was no evidence of global repertoire structure alterations.

The source of this sequence is a young woman with alopecia areata. Some clones in this sample may be carry-over from other donors' samples. This receptor chain uses TRBV20-1 and TRBJ2-3; the D gene assignment is perhaps TRBD1 or TRBD2, with each matching 6 bases. The sequencing here drew on whole blood, taken in connection with sensitization to the hapten diphenylcyclopropenone (DPC). In nucleotide form, the sequence is TGCAGTGCTAGAGATCGGGGGCGGGGTCATAGCACAGATACGCAGTATTTT. Its coded protein is CSARDRGRGHSTDTQYF.